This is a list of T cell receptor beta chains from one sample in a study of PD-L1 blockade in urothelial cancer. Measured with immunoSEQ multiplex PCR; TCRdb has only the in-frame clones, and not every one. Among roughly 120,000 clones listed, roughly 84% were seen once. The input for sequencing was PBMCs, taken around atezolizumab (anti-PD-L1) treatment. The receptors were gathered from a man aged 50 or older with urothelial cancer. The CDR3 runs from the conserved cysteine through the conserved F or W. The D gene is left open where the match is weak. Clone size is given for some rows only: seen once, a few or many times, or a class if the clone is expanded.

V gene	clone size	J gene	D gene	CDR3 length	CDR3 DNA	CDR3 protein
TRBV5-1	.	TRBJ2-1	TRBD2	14	TGCGCCAGCAGGCCGGGGGGAAACTACAATGAGCAGTTCTTC	CASRPGGNYNEQFF
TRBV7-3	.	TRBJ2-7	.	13	TGTGCCAGCAGCTTAACAGGCTCCGGGGAGCAGTACTTC	CASSLTGSGEQYF
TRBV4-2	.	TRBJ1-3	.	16	TGTGCCAGCAGCCAAGATTTTACAGGCTATGGAAACACCATATATTTT	CASSQDFTGYGNTIYF
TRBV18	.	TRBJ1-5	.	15	TGTGCCAGCTCACCAGCCACAGGGTCTAATCAGCCCCAGCATTTT	CASSPATGSNQPQHF
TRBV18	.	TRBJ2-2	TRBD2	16	TGTGCCAGCTCACTAACCGGGACTAGGGGCGCCGGGGAGCTGTTTTTT	CASSLTGTRGAGELFF
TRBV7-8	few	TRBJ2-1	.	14	TGTGCCAGCAGCATCCGGACAGCCACAAATGAGCAGTTCTTC	CASSIRTATNEQFF
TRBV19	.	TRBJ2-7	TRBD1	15	TGTGCCAGTAGTGCCGGGACAGGGGCTTACTACGAGCAGTACTTC	CASSAGTGAYYEQYF
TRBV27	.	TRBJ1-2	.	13	TGTGCCAGCAGTTTTTCAGGGTTGCATGGCTACACCTTC	CASSFSGLHGYTF
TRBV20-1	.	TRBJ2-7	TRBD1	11	TGCAGCCAGGCCAGGGGGTACGAGCAGTACTTC	CSQARGYEQYF
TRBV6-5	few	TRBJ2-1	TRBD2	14	TGTGCCAGCAGGAAACTAGCGCAGAACAATGAGCAGTTCTTC	CASRKLAQNNEQFF
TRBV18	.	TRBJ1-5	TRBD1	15	TGTGCCAGCTCACCACAGACAGGGCTCAATCAGCCCCAGCATTTT	CASSPQTGLNQPQHF
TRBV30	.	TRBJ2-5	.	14	TGTGCCTGGGACGATGATGCGGGGCAAGAGACCCAGTACTTC	CAWDDDAGQETQYF
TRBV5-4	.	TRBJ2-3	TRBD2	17	TGTGCCAGCAGCGACGCGAAGTTAGCGGGAGGAACCGACACGCAGTATTTT	CASSDAKLAGGTDTQYF
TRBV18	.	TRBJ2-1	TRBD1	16	TGTGCCAGCTCACCATCAGGGGGACACCTCCACAATGAGCAGTTCTTC	CASSPSGGHLHNEQFF
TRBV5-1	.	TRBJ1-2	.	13	TGCGCCAGCAGCGTGGACAGTAACTATGGCTACACCTTC	CASSVDSNYGYTF
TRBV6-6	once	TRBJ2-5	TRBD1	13	TGTGCCAGCAGTTACTCGGACAGGGTGGGCCAGTACTTC	CASSYSDRVGQYF
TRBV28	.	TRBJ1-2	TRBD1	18	TGTGCCAGCAGTTATGGAGTACCGGGGACAGGCCCCGATGGGGGCTACACCTTC	CASSYGVPGTGPDGGYTF
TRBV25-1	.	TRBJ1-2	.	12	TGTGCCAGCACCAGGGGTTCTGGTGGCTACACCTTC	CASTRGSGGYTF
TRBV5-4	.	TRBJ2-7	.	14	TGTGCCAGCAGCTTGGAGGACACTTCCTACGAGCAGTACTTC	CASSLEDTSYEQYF
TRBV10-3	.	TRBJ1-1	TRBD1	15	TGTGCCATCAGTGAACTGGGACAGAAGAACACTGAAGCTTTCTTT	CAISELGQKNTEAFF
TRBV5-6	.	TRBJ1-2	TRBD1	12	TGTGCCAGCAGCTTGGAGGGCGGGGACAGGACCTTC	CASSLEGGDRTF
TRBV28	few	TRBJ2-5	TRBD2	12	TGTGCCAGCCGGACTAGTCAAGAGACCCAGTACTTC	CASRTSQETQYF
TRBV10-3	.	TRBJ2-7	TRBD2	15	TGTGCCATCAGTGAGTGGACTAGCGGGATATACGAGCAGTACTTC	CAISEWTSGIYEQYF
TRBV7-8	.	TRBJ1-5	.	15	TGTGCCAGCAGCTTAGTGGCGGGGGCCCACCAGCCCCAGCATTTT	CASSLVAGAHQPQHF
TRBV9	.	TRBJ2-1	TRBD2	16	TGTGCCAGCAGCGTGACCCCGACTAGCGGTTACAATGAGCAGTTCTTC	CASSVTPTSGYNEQFF
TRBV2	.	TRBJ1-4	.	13	TGTGCCAGCAGTGCTGGAGGTAGTGAAAAACTGTTTTTT	CASSAGGSEKLFF
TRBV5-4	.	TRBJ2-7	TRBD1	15	TGTGCCAGCAGCCCAACCCAACAGGGGTCCTACGAGCAGTACTTC	CASSPTQQGSYEQYF
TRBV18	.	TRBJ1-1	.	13	TGTGCCAGCTCAGCGACAGAGAACACTGAAGCTTTCTTT	CASSATENTEAFF
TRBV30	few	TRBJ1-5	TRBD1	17	TGTGCCTGGGGGGAACGGACAGGGGGCCGGCGCGGCCAGCCCCAGCATTTT	CAWGERTGGRRGQPQHF